The TCR beta chain described here comes from a study of technical replicates of blood from several donors. The V segment lost 5 bases and the J segment 4 bases; nucleotides outside the gene matches: 14. In germline, CDR1 is SNHLY, CDR2 FYNNEI. The length of the CDR3 is 17 residues. Repertoires were generated with immunoSEQ multiplex PCR, while TCRdb's copy carries only in-frame clones and drops some. The sample lists about 60,000 clones, 80% to 90% seen once, with around 5.2% in the top ten. This chain links TRBV2 with TRBJ2-7; 10 bases line up with TRBD1. The source material was PBMCs. The receptor comes from a human donor in good health. Some clones in this sample may be carry-over from other donors' samples. Here the CDR3 DNA reads TGTGCCAGCAGTCCGACACAAGCCGGGACAGGGGAATACGAGCAGTACTTC. This codes for CASSPTQAGTGEYEQYF.